One sample yielded the 22 T cell receptor beta chains listed below, sequenced in a study of PD-L1 blockade in urothelial cancer. Time point defined: peripheral blood 6 weeks after treatment start. The protocol was immunoSEQ multiplex PCR, while the TCRdb copy is restricted to in-frame clones and leaves out a portion. The sample shows 95,000 to 150,000 clones, 86% of them seen only once. Sequenced here: PBMCs, sampled around atezolizumab (anti-PD-L1) treatment. The receptors here all came from a man aged 50 or older with urothelial cancer.

In DNA, the CDR3 is TGTGCCAGCAGCTTGAGGGACACGGTTATCCGTGACACCATATATTTT. Protein: CASSLRDTVIRDTIYF. The chain uses TRBV28 and TRBJ1-3; possible D gene TRBD1, 6 bases. The CDR3 runs 16 residues. The V gene lost 6 bases and the J gene lost 8 bases, with 23 bases spanning the gap. Germline V gene data show CDR1 as MDHEN and CDR2 as SYDVKM.

The chain uses TRBV7-3 and TRBJ2-1; TRBD2 is a possible D gene (5 bases). V lost 2 bases and J lost 0, with 11 bases in between. There are 16 residues in the CDR3. The V gene's germline CDR1 is SGHTA and CDR2 FQGTGA. The CDR3 sequence is CASSLGLADSYNEQFF. CDR3 in DNA: TGTGCCAGCAGCTTAGGGCTAGCTGACTCCTACAATGAGCAGTTCTTC.

The V gene is TRBV6-6, the J gene TRBJ2-7; 8 bases match TRBD2. This CDR3 is built from 15 residues. V gave up 2 bases and J gave up 0 bases; unmatched junction bases: 3. Looked up from germline, CDR1 is MNHNY and CDR2 is SVGAGI (reference sequence). The CDR3 loop reads CASSYLAGLSYEQYF. The CDR3 DNA sequence: TGTGCCAGCAGTTACCTAGCGGGCCTCTCCTACGAGCAGTACTTC.

The chain couples TRBV19 to TRBJ2-1; 8 bases are shared with TRBD2. V was pared by 2 bases and J by 0 bases, with 6 bases of the junction left unmatched. Germline V gene lookup returns CDR1 LNHDA and CDR2 SQIVND (reference sequence). This CDR3 spans 17 amino acids. The chain's CDR3 is CASSIRGSGSSYNEQFF. The CDR3 DNA reads as TGTGCCAGTAGTATACGGGGCAGCGGGAGCTCCTACAATGAGCAGTTCTTC.

This clone was recorded only once. The chain is built from TRBV18 and TRBJ2-3; TRBD1 agrees at 8 bases. Germline assignment: CDR1 KGHSH and CDR2 LQKENI. The CDR3 length is 13 residues. The ends lost 6 bases at V and 7 bases at J; junction bases unmatched: 6. CDR3 sequence: CASSGTGVHTQYF. The CDR3 DNA follows: TGTGCCAGCTCTGGGACAGGAGTTCATACGCAGTATTTT.

This rearrangement joins TRBV18 to TRBJ2-7, with TRBD1 matching 7 bases. Germline V gene data show CDR1 as KGHSH and CDR2 as LQKENI. Losses at the gene ends were 3 bases for V and 3 bases for J; bases not matched to a gene: 14. This CDR3 has 17 amino acids. The chain's CDR3 is CASSPNRGGGLDYEQYF. DNA of the CDR3: TGTGCCAGCTCACCTAACAGGGGCGGCGGACTGGACTACGAGCAGTACTTC.

This sequence joins TRBV6-6 and TRBJ1-1, with 8 positions matching TRBD1. This CDR3 has 13 amino acids. J lost 7 bases, V lost 6 bases, and 7 bases had no gene match. CDR1 MNHNY and CDR2 SVGAGI come from the germline V gene (reference sequence). For the CDR3, the DNA is TGTGCCAGCAGAAGGACAGGGAAAGGTGAAGCTTTCTTT. This encodes CASRRTGKGEAFF.

DNA of the CDR3: TGCGCCAGCAGTACAGTCGGGACAGCCTCTAGCACAGATACGCAGTATTTT. This codes for CASSTVGTASSTDTQYF. The chain carries TRBV10-2 and TRBJ2-3; 7 bases match TRBD1. The CDR3 loop spans 17 amino acids. The J segment lost 0 bases and the V segment lost 5 bases, leaving 11 bases of the junction unmatched. From germline, CDR1 is WSHSY and CDR2 SAAADI.

The V and J genes are TRBV28 and TRBJ2-7, with TRBD2 as a possible D gene (6 bases). The CDR3 has 13 residues. Germline V gives CDR1 MDHEN, CDR2 SYDVKM. V lost 7 bases to trimming and J lost 3 bases, with 13 bases between them. As DNA, the CDR3 is TGTGCCAGCACAGCTAGCGCCTACTACGAGCAGTACTTC. Protein product: CASTASAYYEQYF.

The CDR3 protein is CASSQGANYGYTF. CDR3 bases: TGTGCCAGCAGTCAGGGGGCTAACTATGGCTACACCTTC. The rearrangement links TRBV28 to TRBJ1-2, with TRBD1 matching over 7 bases. Germline V gene lookup returns CDR1 MDHEN and CDR2 SYDVKM. The CDR3 consists of 13 residues. V lost 5 bases, J lost 0 bases, and 0 bases stayed unmatched.

The V gene is TRBV6-1, the J gene TRBJ2-3; perhaps TRBD2 as D (7 bases). V lost 6 bases and J 6 bases, leaving 16 bases between the germline ends. Germline CDR1 MNHNS, CDR2 SASEGT. The CDR3 loop spans 14 amino acids. CDR3 in amino acids: CASSLTGRVDTQYF. The DNA of the CDR3 is TGTGCCAGCAGCCTTACAGGGAGGGTTGATACGCAGTATTTT.

V usage is TRBV28 and J usage is TRBJ2-3; no definite D call. This CDR3 comprises 13 residues. Trimming removed 10 bases from V and 9 bases from J, with 20 bases in between. CDR1 MDHEN and CDR2 SYDVKM come from the germline V gene. The CDR3 DNA follows: TGTGCCACCGTAACTGGTTTGACACGGACGCAGTATTTT. As protein: CATVTGLTRTQYF.

V usage is TRBV28 and J usage is TRBJ2-7, with D maybe TRBD1 (6 bases). Germline lookup yields CDR1 MDHEN and CDR2 SYDVKM. The CDR3 sequence is 15 residues long. Between the trimmed V and J ends, which lost 6 bases and 4 bases, there was a span of 19 bases. The CDR3 protein is CASSPVAGVRYEQYF. DNA for the CDR3: TGTGCCAGCAGCCCAGTGGCAGGGGTTCGTTACGAGCAGTACTTC.

The chain combines TRBV5-4 with TRBJ1-1; D might be TRBD1 (5 bases). The CDR3 is 15 residues long. Germline V gene sequence: CDR1 SGHNT, CDR2 YYREEE (reference sequence). The V and J ends lost 3 bases and 6 bases respectively, with 18 bases between them. CDR3 in DNA: TGTGCCAGCAGCTACCAGGGCACCTGGTCCGCTGAAGCTTTCTTT. Residues: CASSYQGTWSAEAFF. Full variable domain (rest looked up from reference TRBV5-4 and TRBJ1-1): ETGVTQSPTHLIKTRGQQVTLRCSSQSGHNTVSWYQQALGQGPQFIFQYYREEENGRGNFPPRFSGLQFPNYSSELNVNALELDDSALYLCASSYQGTWSAEAFFGQGTRLTVV.

The V and J genes are TRBV7-2 and TRBJ2-1; 8 bases align to TRBD1. J was trimmed by 14 bases and V by 5 bases; bases with no gene match: 8. The CDR3 runs to 12 residues. Germline CDR1 is SGHTA and CDR2 is FQGNSA. For the CDR3, the DNA is TGTGCCAGCAGCCCGGACAGGGACCAAGAGTTCTTC. This codes for CASSPDRDQEFF. Together with reference TRBV7-2 and TRBJ2-1, the CDR3 gives the full variable domain: GAGVSQSPSNKVTEKGKDVELRCDPISGHTALYWYRQSLGQGLEFLIYFQGNSAPDKSGLPSDRFSAERTGGSVSTLTIQRTQQEDSAVYLCASSPDRDQEFFGPGTRLTVL.

The rearrangement links TRBV28 to TRBJ1-2; D may be TRBD1 (6 bases). V was trimmed by 3 bases and J by 5 bases, leaving 16 bases between them. Germline assignment: CDR1 MDHEN and CDR2 SYDVKM. The CDR3 has 15 residues. The CDR3 DNA sequence: TGTGCCAGCAGTTTCGAGGGGGAGCTTCTGTATGGCTACACCTTC. As protein: CASSFEGELLYGYTF.

The chain recombines TRBV27 with TRBJ1-4, with D perhaps TRBD1 (5 bases). Germline V gene lookup returns CDR1 MNHEY and CDR2 SMNVEV (reference sequence). This CDR3 is 15 amino acids long. The germline V and J ends were trimmed by 1 base and 8 bases, with 14 bases remaining between them. Here the CDR3 reads CASSLLGVKGEKLFF. The CDR3 DNA sequence: TGTGCCAGCAGTTTATTAGGGGTAAAGGGGGAAAAACTGTTTTTT.

The CDR3 sequence: CASSESTGKVGELFF. The CDR3 DNA reads as TGTGCCAGCAGTGAATCGACAGGGAAGGTCGGGGAGCTGTTTTTT. The chain links TRBV2 to TRBJ2-2; 7 positions match TRBD1. Germline V gene lookup returns CDR1 SNHLY and CDR2 FYNNEI. V lost 2 bases, J lost 7 bases, and 7 bases stayed unmatched. The CDR3 has 15 amino acids. The variable domain in full, with the rest retrieved from reference TRBV2 and TRBJ2-2, is EPEVTQTPSHQVTQMGQEVILRCVPISNHLYFYWYRQILGQKVEFLVSFYNNEISEKSEIFDDQFSVERPDGSNFTLKIRSTKLEDSAMYFCASSESTGKVGELFFGEGSRLTVL.

The chain has TRBV14 and TRBJ1-6; 9 bases line up with TRBD1. V trimming: 4 bases; J trimming: 0 bases; junction bases outside the gene matches: 1. The CDR3 extends over 16 amino acids. CDR1 and CDR2 from the germline V gene are SGHDN and FVKESK. This CDR3 reads CASSPDRGSYNSPLHF. The CDR3 DNA reads TGTGCCAGCAGCCCGGACAGGGGCTCCTATAATTCACCCCTCCACTTT.

This clone has a single count. The chain recombines TRBV2 with TRBJ2-7; 7 nucleotides line up with TRBD1. Germline CDR1 SNHLY, CDR2 FYNNEI. The ends lost 7 bases at V and 2 bases at J; junction bases unmatched: 8. The CDR3 consists of 14 residues. This CDR3 is CASKGDRRTYEQYF. CDR3 coding DNA: TGTGCCAGCAAGGGGGACAGAAGAACCTACGAGCAGTACTTC.

The chain carries TRBV28 and TRBJ1-5, with a possible D match to TRBD1 (5 bases). This CDR3 has 12 amino acids. CDR1 is MDHEN, CDR2 SYDVKM, per germline. In nucleotides, the CDR3 is TGTGCTACTGACAGATCCAATCAGCCCCAGCATTTT. It codes for CATDRSNQPQHF.

The rearrangement joins TRBV4-1 to TRBJ2-7; TRBD1 is a possible D gene (8 bases). CDR1 MGHRA and CDR2 YSYEKL come from the germline V gene. The CDR3 has 17 residues. Deletions cut 4 bases from V and 3 bases from J, with 22 bases between. The CDR3 bases are TGCGCCAGCAGCCGAAATAGGGGGGGACAGGATCTCTACGAGCAGTACTTC. As protein: CASSRNRGGQDLYEQYF.